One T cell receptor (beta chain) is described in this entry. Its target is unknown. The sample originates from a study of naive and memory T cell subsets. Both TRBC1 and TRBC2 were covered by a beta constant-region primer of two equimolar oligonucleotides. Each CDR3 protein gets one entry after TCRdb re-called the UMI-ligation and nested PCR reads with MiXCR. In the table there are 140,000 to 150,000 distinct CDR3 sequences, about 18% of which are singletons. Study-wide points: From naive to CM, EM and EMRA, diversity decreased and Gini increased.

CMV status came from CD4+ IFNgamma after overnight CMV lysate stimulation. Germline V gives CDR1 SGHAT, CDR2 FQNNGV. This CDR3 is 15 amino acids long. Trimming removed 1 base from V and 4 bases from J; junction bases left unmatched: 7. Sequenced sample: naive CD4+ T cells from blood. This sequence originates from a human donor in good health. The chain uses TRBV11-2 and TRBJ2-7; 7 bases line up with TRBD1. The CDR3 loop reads CASSLGRQGGYEQYF. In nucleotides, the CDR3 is TGTGCCAGCAGCTTAGGAAGACAGGGCGGGTACGAGCAGTACTTC.